The 21 T cell receptor beta chains in this list originate from one sample, sequenced in a study of beta chain features in type 1 diabetes. Isolated RNA was reverse transcribed in full, so expressed TCRB transcripts were sequenced. The assay was immunoSEQ multiplex PCR, and TCRdb's table has in-frame clones only and misses some. The repertoire holds about 340,000 clones, with roughly 8% as singletons. The sample consisted of central memory CD4+ T cells from blood. These receptors were collected from a woman younger than 35 in good health.

The table lists this clone with a few counts. CDR3 in DNA: TGTGCCAGCAGCTCCCAACGGATAAACACCGGGGAGCTGTTTTTT. Protein sequence: CASSSQRINTGELFF. The gene calls are TRBV7-2 and TRBJ2-2; D unresolved. CDR1 SGHTA and CDR2 FQGNSA come from the germline V gene. Trimming took 4 bases from V and 2 from J, leaving 11 bases between them. CDR3 length: 15 residues.

This clone came up a few times. This chain joins TRBV5-4 and TRBJ2-5; D tentatively reads TRBD1 or TRBD2 (6 bases each). The germline V and J ends were trimmed by 0 bases and 2 bases, with 14 bases remaining between them. Germline CDR1 is SGHNT and CDR2 is YYREEE (reference sequence). CDR3 length: 16 amino acids. The CDR3 loop is CASSLVGGGGQETQYF. The CDR3 nucleotides are TGTGCCAGCAGCTTGGTGGGGGGCGGCGGTCAAGAGACCCAGTACTTC.

The chain carries TRBV5-6 and TRBJ1-1; D gene uncertain. CDR1 is SGHDT and CDR2 is YYEEEE in the germline V gene. This CDR3 contains 11 residues. Trimming shortened V by 1 base and J by 7 bases, and 5 bases separated the two germline ends. The CDR3 coding sequence is TGTGCCAGCAGCTTGCAGGATGAAGCTTTCTTT. Its protein product is CASSLQDEAFF. Together with reference TRBV5-6 and TRBJ1-1, the CDR3 gives the full variable domain: DAGVTQSPTHLIKTRGQQVTLRCSPKSGHDTVSWYQQALGQGPQFIFQYYEEEERQRGNFPDRFSGHQFPNYSSELNVNALLLGDSALYLCASSLQDEAFFGQGTRLTVV.

The V gene is TRBV20-1, the J gene TRBJ2-1; tentative D call: TRBD1 (6 bases). The V end was cut by 4 bases, the J end by 10 bases, with 11 bases between. Germline CDR1 DFQATT, CDR2 SNEGSKA (reference sequence). This CDR3 has 11 amino acids. The CDR3 spells CSAKQGWEQFF. CDR3 bases: TGCAGTGCTAAACAGGGTTGGGAGCAGTTCTTC.

The genes are TRBV28 and TRBJ1-2; D is uncertain. Looked up from germline, CDR1 is MDHEN and CDR2 is SYDVKM. The ends were cut back, 2 bases at V and 5 bases at J, with 6 bases in the middle. CDR3 size: 12 residues. CDR3 amino acids: CASSLREYGYTF. The CDR3 nucleotides are TGTGCCAGCAGTTTAAGGGAGTATGGCTACACCTTC.

The chain is built from TRBV6-5 and TRBJ1-5; unclear D gene. Germline loops: CDR1 MNHEY, CDR2 SVGAGI. The CDR3 sequence is 13 residues long. The ends were cut back, 6 bases at V and 5 bases at J, with 11 bases in the middle. CDR3 amino acids: CASRLYGDQPQHF. DNA of the CDR3: TGTGCCAGCAGACTATACGGGGATCAGCCCCAGCATTTT.

This clone was seen only a few times. V gene TRBV18 combines with J gene TRBJ2-1; 8 nucleotides agree with TRBD2. Unmatched junction bases numbered 4, after V lost 5 bases and J lost 4 bases. The germline V gene encodes CDR1 KGHSH and CDR2 LQKENI. The CDR3 runs to 14 residues. CDR3: CASSETSAYNEQFF. CDR3 sequence (DNA): TGTGCCAGCTCAGAGACTAGCGCGTACAATGAGCAGTTCTTC.

This clone was seen at least ten times. This rearrangement joins TRBV11-2 to TRBJ2-7, with a tentative D call TRBD2 (5 bases). This CDR3 contains 13 residues. From germline, CDR1 is SGHAT and CDR2 FQNNGV. V lost 3 bases to trimming and J lost 3 bases, with 9 bases between them. CDR3 sequence: CASSFGEFYEQYF. The CDR3, as DNA: TGTGCCAGCAGCTTCGGGGAGTTCTACGAGCAGTACTTC. Drawing the rest from reference TRBV11-2 and TRBJ2-7, the complete variable domain is EAGVAQSPRYKIIEKRQSVAFWCNPISGHATLYWYQQILGQGPKLLIQFQNNGVVDDSQLPKDRFSAERLKGVDSTLKIQPAKLEDSAVYLCASSFGEFYEQYFGPGTRLTVT.

This clone has at least ten counts. V and J are TRBV19 and TRBJ2-5, with TRBD1 matching 10 bases. The length of the CDR3 is 21 residues. Germline trimming cut 6 bases from V and 5 bases from J; bases unmatched to any gene: 27. Germline CDR1 reads LNHDA; CDR2 reads SQIVND (reference sequence). CDR3 sequence: CASSPKDLGFGGQGDVETQYF. Written as DNA, the CDR3 is TGTGCCAGTAGCCCAAAGGACCTTGGGTTTGGTGGACAGGGGGATGTGGAGACCCAGTACTTC.

This clone was found a few times. V usage is TRBV5-6 and J usage is TRBJ1-2; tentatively, D is TRBD1 (5 bases). The CDR3 is made up of 14 amino acids. Germline V gene lookup returns CDR1 SGHDT and CDR2 YYEEEE. Deletions cut 2 bases from V and 3 bases from J, with 11 bases between. The CDR3 sequence: CASSFGGMDYGYTF. The CDR3 nucleotides read TGTGCCAGCAGCTTCGGGGGAATGGACTATGGCTACACCTTC.

This clone appeared many times. CDR3 sequence: CASSRGSLETQYF. CDR3 DNA sequence: TGTGCCAGCAGCAGGGGTTCCTTAGAGACCCAGTACTTC. The V and J genes are TRBV11-2 and TRBJ2-5; a weak D match, TRBD1 (5 bases). Germline V lookup: CDR1 SGHAT, CDR2 FQNNGV. V was trimmed by 5 bases and J by 4 bases, leaving 11 bases between them. The CDR3 consists of 13 residues.

This clone came up a few times. The rearrangement links TRBV4-3 to TRBJ1-5; D unclear. The CDR3 runs 15 residues. With 0 bases removed from V and 2 bases from J, the gap between germline ends came to 8 bases. CDR1 and CDR2 from the germline V gene are LGHNA and YSLEER. CDR3 protein: CASSQDWQGNQPQHF. The CDR3 DNA sequence: TGCGCCAGCAGCCAAGATTGGCAGGGCAATCAGCCCCAGCATTTT.

This clone was counted ten times or more. V and J are TRBV7-6 and TRBJ2-6; 12 positions agree with TRBD2. The V gene end was trimmed by 5 bases and the J gene end by 1 base; junction bases not matched to a gene: 3. The CDR3 spans 17 residues. Germline V CDR1 and CDR2: SGHVS, FNYEAQ. The CDR3 here is CASSPGLAGSGANVLTF. In DNA form, the CDR3 reads TGTGCCAGCAGCCCCGGACTAGCGGGATCTGGGGCCAACGTCCTGACTTTC.

This clone was detected a few times. The sample holds other DNA sequences that translate to the same CDR3. V is TRBV6-1 and J is TRBJ1-2; D not certain. The V gene's germline CDR1 is MNHNS and CDR2 SASEGT. Trimming removed 4 bases at V and 5 bases at J, with 5 bases between. The CDR3 is 11 amino acids. The chain's CDR3 is CASSGRYGYTF. DNA for the CDR3: TGTGCCAGCAGTGGACGTTATGGCTACACCTTC.

This clone showed up just a few times. The chain is built from TRBV6-5 and TRBJ1-1, with TRBD1 identical over 7 bases. Per the germline V gene, CDR1 is MNHEY and CDR2 is SVGAGI. The V segment lost 6 bases and the J segment 4 bases; nucleotides outside the gene matches: 8. The CDR3 is 14 residues long. The CDR3 bases are TGTGCCAGCAGAAGCGGACAGGCGGGCACTGAAGCTTTCTTT. It translates to CASRSGQAGTEAFF.

This clone was recorded many times. The rearrangement uses TRBV6-6 and TRBJ2-1; no reliable D call. V shed 2 bases and J shed 6 bases, with 2 bases lying between them. The germline V gene encodes CDR1 MNHNY and CDR2 SVGAGI (reference sequence). The CDR3 length is 11 residues. The CDR3 DNA follows: TGTGCCAGCAGTTACACCAATGAGCAGTTCTTC. Its protein product is CASSYTNEQFF.

Only a few counts were recorded for this clone. The same CDR3 is also encoded by other DNA sequences in this sample. The chain links TRBV11-2 to TRBJ2-7, with D perhaps TRBD1 (5 bases). CDR1 SGHAT and CDR2 FQNNGV come from the germline V gene. CDR3 length equals 12 residues. The V and J ends lost 2 bases and 3 bases respectively, with 5 bases between them. This chain's CDR3 is CASSLQGYEQYF. DNA for the CDR3: TGTGCCAGCAGCTTACAGGGCTACGAGCAGTACTTC.

This clone was observed many times. The J gene is TRBJ2-4, the V gene TRBV28; no firm D call. Germline V lookup: CDR1 MDHEN, CDR2 SYDVKM. The CDR3 has 16 residues. V gave up 4 bases and J gave up 0 bases, with 13 bases separating them. The CDR3 protein is CASSSHPSVAKNIQYF. Here the CDR3 DNA reads TGTGCCAGCAGTTCCCACCCTAGTGTAGCCAAAAACATTCAGTACTTC.

There are a few counts of this clone. The J gene is TRBJ2-4, the V gene TRBV11-1, with D possibly called TRBD1 or TRBD2 (5 bases each). This CDR3 region has 14 residues. From germline, CDR1 is SGHAT and CDR2 FQDESV (reference sequence). Trimming left V 9 bases short and J 6 bases short, with 18 bases between. The CDR3 protein is CASIGDGNRNIQYF. Written as DNA, the CDR3 is TGTGCCAGTATAGGGGACGGGAATAGAAACATTCAGTACTTC.

This sequence joins TRBV10-3 and TRBJ2-2, with TRBD2 matching 11 bases. The CDR3 extends over 13 amino acids. V trimming: 10 bases; J trimming: 6 bases; junction bases outside the gene matches: 4. The germline V gene has CDR1 ENHRY and CDR2 SYGVKD. CDR3 loop: CATRTSGPGELFF. In DNA, the CDR3 is TGTGCCACCCGGACTAGCGGGCCCGGGGAGCTGTTTTTT.

The CDR3 DNA reads TGCAGCGTTGACGTTGCGAGGGCAGGCTATGGCTACACCTTC. As protein: CSVDVARAGYGYTF. The V call is TRBV29-1, the J call TRBJ1-2; D remains ambiguous. This CDR3 is built from 14 residues. Germline V gene sequence: CDR1 SQVTM, CDR2 ANQGSEA. V was clipped by 3 bases and J by 4 bases, with 15 bases between them.